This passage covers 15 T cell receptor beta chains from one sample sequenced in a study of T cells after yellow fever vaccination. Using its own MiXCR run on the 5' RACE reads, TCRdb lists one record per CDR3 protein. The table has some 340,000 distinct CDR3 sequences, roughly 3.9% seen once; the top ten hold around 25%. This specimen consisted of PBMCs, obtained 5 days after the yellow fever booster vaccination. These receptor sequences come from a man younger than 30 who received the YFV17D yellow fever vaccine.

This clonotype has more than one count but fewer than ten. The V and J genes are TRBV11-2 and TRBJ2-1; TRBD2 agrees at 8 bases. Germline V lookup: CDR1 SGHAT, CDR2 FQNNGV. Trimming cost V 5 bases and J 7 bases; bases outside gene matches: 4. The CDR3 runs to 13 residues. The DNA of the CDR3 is TGTGCCAGCAGCCCGGGACTAGTAAATGAGCAGTTCTTC. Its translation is CASSPGLVNEQFF.

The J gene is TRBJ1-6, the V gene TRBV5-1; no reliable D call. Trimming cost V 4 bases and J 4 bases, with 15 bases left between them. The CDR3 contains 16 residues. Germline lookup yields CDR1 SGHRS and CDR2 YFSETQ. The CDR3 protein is CASSKSSQPYNSPLHF. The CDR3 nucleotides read TGCGCCAGCAGCAAGTCTTCTCAGCCGTATAATTCACCCCTCCACTTT.

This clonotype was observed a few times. CDR3 nucleotide sequence: TGTGCCAGCAGCCGACTTAGTAGGGACTCACCCCTCCACTTT. Translated: CASSRLSRDSPLHF. The chain employs TRBV14 and TRBJ1-6; possible D gene TRBD1, 5 bases. The CDR3 runs to 14 residues. Germline assignment: CDR1 SGHDN and CDR2 FVKESK. V was clipped by 4 bases and J by 10 bases, with 14 bases between them.

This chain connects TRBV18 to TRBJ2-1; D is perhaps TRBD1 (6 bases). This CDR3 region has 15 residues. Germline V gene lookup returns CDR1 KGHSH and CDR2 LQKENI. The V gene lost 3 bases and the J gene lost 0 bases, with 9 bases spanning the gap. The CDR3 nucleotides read TGTGCCAGCTCACCGGACAGAAGCTCCTACAATGAGCAGTTCTTC. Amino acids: CASSPDRSSYNEQFF.

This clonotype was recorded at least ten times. The CDR3 region has the DNA TGTGCCAGCTCACCACCCAGACAGCTAAATGAGCAGTTCTTC. Residues: CASSPPRQLNEQFF. The chain uses TRBV18 and TRBJ2-1, with D possibly TRBD1 on 5 matching bases. The V gene lost 0 bases and the J gene lost 7 bases, with 10 bases spanning the gap. CDR1 is KGHSH and CDR2 is LQKENI in the germline V gene. The CDR3 is 14 residues long. The variable domain in full, with the rest retrieved from reference TRBV18 and TRBJ2-1, is NAGVMQNPRHLVRRRGQEARLRCSPMKGHSHVYWYRQLPEEGLKFMVYLQKENIIDESGMPKERFSAEFPKEGPSILRIQQVVRGDSAAYFCASSPPRQLNEQFFGPGTRLTVL.

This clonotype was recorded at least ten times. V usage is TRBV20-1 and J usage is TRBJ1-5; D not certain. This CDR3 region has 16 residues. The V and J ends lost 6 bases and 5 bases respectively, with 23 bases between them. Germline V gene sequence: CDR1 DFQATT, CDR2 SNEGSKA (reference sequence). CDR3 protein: CSAKSSTPQAYQPQHF. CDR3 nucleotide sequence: TGCAGTGCCAAGTCTAGTACCCCGCAGGCCTATCAGCCCCAGCATTTT.

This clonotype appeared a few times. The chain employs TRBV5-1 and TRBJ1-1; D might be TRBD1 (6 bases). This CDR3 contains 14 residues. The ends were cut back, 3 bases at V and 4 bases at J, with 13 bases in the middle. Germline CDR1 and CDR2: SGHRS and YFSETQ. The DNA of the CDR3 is TGCGCCAGCAGCTGGGGGCAGGGGTTCACTGAAGCTTTCTTT. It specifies CASSWGQGFTEAFF.

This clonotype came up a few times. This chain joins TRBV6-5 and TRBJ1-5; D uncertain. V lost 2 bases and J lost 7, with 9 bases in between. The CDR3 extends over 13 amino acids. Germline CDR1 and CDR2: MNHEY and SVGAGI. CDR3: CASSYVAEQPQHF. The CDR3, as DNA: TGTGCCAGCAGTTACGTTGCGGAACAGCCCCAGCATTTT.

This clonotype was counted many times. The CDR3 sequence is CAISESIYEQFF. The CDR3 DNA follows: TGTGCCATCAGTGAGTCGATTTATGAGCAGTTCTTC. This rearrangement joins TRBV10-3 to TRBJ2-1; no definite D call. V lost 0 bases and J 8 bases, leaving 5 bases between the germline ends. Germline V gene lookup returns CDR1 ENHRY and CDR2 SYGVKD. CDR3 length: 12 residues.

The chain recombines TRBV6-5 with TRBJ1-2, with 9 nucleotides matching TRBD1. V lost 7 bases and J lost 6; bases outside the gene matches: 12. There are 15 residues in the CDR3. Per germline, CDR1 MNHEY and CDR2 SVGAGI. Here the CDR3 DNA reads TGTGCCAGCATGAGGCGGACAGGGGTGTACCATGGCTACACCTTC. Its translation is CASMRRTGVYHGYTF.

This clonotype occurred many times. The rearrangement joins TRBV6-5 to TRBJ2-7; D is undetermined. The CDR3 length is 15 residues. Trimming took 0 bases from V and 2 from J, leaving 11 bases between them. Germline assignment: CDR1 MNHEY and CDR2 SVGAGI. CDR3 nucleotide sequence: TGTGCCAGCAGTTACTCGCCGGGCGGTACCTACGAGCAGTACTTC. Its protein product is CASSYSPGGTYEQYF.

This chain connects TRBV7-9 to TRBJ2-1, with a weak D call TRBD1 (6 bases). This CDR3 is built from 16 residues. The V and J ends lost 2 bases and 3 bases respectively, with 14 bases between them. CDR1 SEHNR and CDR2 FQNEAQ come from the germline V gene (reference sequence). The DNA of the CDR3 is TGTGCCAGCAGCTTATGGGGAACAGGGCTCTACAATGAGCAGTTCTTC. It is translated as CASSLWGTGLYNEQFF.

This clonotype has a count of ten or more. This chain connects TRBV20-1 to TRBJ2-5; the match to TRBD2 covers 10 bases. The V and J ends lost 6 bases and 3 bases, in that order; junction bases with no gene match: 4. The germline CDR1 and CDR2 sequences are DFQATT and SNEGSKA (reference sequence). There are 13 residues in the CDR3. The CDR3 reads CSASGGVKETQYF. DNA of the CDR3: TGCAGTGCGAGCGGGGGGGTCAAAGAGACCCAGTACTTC.

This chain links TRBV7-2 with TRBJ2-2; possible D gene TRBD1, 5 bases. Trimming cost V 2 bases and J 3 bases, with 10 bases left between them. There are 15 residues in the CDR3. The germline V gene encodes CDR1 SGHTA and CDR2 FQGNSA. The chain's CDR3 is CASSLLFRDTGELFF. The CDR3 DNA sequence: TGTGCCAGCAGCTTATTATTCAGGGACACCGGGGAGCTGTTTTTT.

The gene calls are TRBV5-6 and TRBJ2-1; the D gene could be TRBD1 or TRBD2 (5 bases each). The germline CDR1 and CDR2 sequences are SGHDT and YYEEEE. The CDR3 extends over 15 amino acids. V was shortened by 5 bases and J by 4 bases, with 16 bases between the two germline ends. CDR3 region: CASRIGPGPYNEQFF. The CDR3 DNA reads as TGTGCCAGCAGAATAGGACCGGGACCTTACAATGAGCAGTTCTTC. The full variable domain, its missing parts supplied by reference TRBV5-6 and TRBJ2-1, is DAGVTQSPTHLIKTRGQQVTLRCSPKSGHDTVSWYQQALGQGPQFIFQYYEEEERQRGNFPDRFSGHQFPNYSSELNVNALLLGDSALYLCASRIGPGPYNEQFFGPGTRLTVL.